This TCR beta chain was profiled in a study of T cells in Graves' hyperthyroidism and ophthalmopathy. Study-wide results and limits: Most expanded thyroid clonotypes above 0.001 recurred in blood. Ophthalmopathy, which appeared later, was predicted by the model a median around 6 months before onset.

RNA transcripts provided the source from which TCR beta CDR3 regions were amplified. The TCR CDR3 first-round RT-PCR relied on the HTBI primer set. TCRdb recomputed calls from the multiplex PCR reads with MiXCR, one row per CDR3 protein. This sample yields about 540,000 distinct CDR3 sequences, of which about 45% are seen a single time; about 7.9% belongs to the top ten. Stability of Graves' hyperthyroidism was defined as absent ophthalmopathy progression within 18 months. Exclusion of patients followed from uncontrolled infection, other autoimmune disease, pregnancy or lactation. This clonotype was detected a few times. No antigen is known for it. CDR1 SEHNR and CDR2 FQNEAQ come from the germline V gene (reference sequence). This CDR3 has 18 residues. Unmatched junction bases numbered 5, after V lost 0 bases and J lost 3 bases.

The source is a woman younger than 30 with Graves' hyperthyroidism. This chain links TRBV7-9 with TRBJ2-2; 12 positions match TRBD2. The sample taken for sequencing was peripheral blood or thyroid tissue (not recorded which). Written as DNA, the CDR3 is TGTGCCAGCAGCTTAGCGGCGGGGACTAGCGGGTACACCGGGGAGCTGTTTTTT. It specifies CASSLAAGTSGYTGELFF.